A single sample gave rise to the 11 T cell receptor beta chains below, sequenced in a study of shared clonotypes between healthy human individuals. Repertoires were generated with immunoSEQ multiplex PCR, while TCRdb's copy carries only in-frame clones and drops some. The table has about 2 million clones, approximately 95% seen once. Input material: naive CD4+ T cells sorted from blood. Specified subset: CD45RA+ positively selected. These receptors all stem from a man aged 18 to 30 in good health.

This clone showed up just a few times. The chain couples TRBV2 to TRBJ2-3; 7 nucleotides line up with TRBD2. CDR1 is SNHLY, CDR2 FYNNEI, per germline. The trim removed 4 bases at V and 2 bases at J, leaving 6 bases unmatched. This CDR3 has 15 residues. In nucleotides, the CDR3 is TGTGCCAGCAGTGGGGCGGGGGTCCACACAGATACGCAGTATTTT. Encoded protein: CASSGAGVHTDTQYF.

Regarding this clone: Other DNA sequences in this sample translate to the same CDR3. V and J are TRBV18 and TRBJ2-7; D gene unclear. The CDR3 consists of 12 residues. Germline V gives CDR1 KGHSH, CDR2 LQKENI. Deletions cut 3 bases from V and 6 bases from J, with 9 bases between. CDR3 DNA sequence: TGTGCCAGCTCACCGGGGTCGTCCGAGCAGTACTTC. It translates to CASSPGSSEQYF.

The J gene is TRBJ2-1, the V gene TRBV2; maybe TRBD1 (5 bases). The CDR3 loop spans 14 amino acids. V was clipped by 7 bases and J by 7 bases, with 17 bases between them. The V gene's germline CDR1 is SNHLY and CDR2 FYNNEI. CDR3 protein: CASISTEAGNEQFF. The DNA for the CDR3 is TGTGCCAGCATTTCAACCGAGGCAGGGAATGAGCAGTTCTTC.

This clone was recorded only once. This chain joins TRBV5-1 and TRBJ2-3, with 7 bases that match TRBD1. This CDR3 is built from 12 residues. CDR1 and CDR2 (germline): SGHRS, YFSETQ. The J segment lost 5 bases and the V segment lost 4 bases, leaving 1 base of the junction unmatched. The CDR3 DNA follows: TGCGCCAGCAGCAGGGACAGAGATACGCAGTATTTT. Amino acids: CASSRDRDTQYF. Combining the CDR3 with reference TRBV5-1 and TRBJ2-3 gives the whole variable domain KAGVTQTPRYLIKTRGQQVTLSCSPISGHRSVSWYQQTPGQGLQFLFEYFSETQRNKGNFPGRFSGRQFSNSRSEMNVSTLELGDSALYLCASSRDRDTQYFGPGTRLTVL.

As concerns this clone: Other DNA sequences within the sample encode an identical CDR3. The genes are TRBV9 and TRBJ1-5; tentatively, D is TRBD1 (5 bases). Germline CDR1 reads SGDLS; CDR2 reads YYNGEE. V was shortened by 0 bases and J by 4 bases, with 8 bases between the two germline ends. The CDR3 is 14 amino acids. The CDR3 is CASSVGDGNQPQHF. The CDR3 region has the DNA TGTGCCAGCAGCGTAGGGGACGGGAATCAGCCCCAGCATTTT.

This sequence joins TRBV5-1 and TRBJ2-1, with 7 bases matching TRBD2. The CDR3 covers 17 residues. The V segment lost 1 base and the J segment 6 bases; nucleotides outside the gene matches: 13. In germline, CDR1 is SGHRS, CDR2 YFSETQ. The CDR3 protein is CASSLFTSEFMGNEQFF. The CDR3 DNA is TGCGCCAGCAGCTTGTTTACTAGCGAGTTTATGGGCAATGAGCAGTTCTTC.

The genes are TRBV28 and TRBJ1-1; D unresolved. The V gene's germline CDR1 is MDHEN and CDR2 SYDVKM. CDR3 length: 14 residues. V was cut by 8 bases and J by 0 bases, with 13 bases left in between. Here the CDR3 reads CASREAPLNTEAFF. Here the CDR3 DNA reads TGTGCCAGCCGCGAGGCGCCTTTGAACACTGAAGCTTTCTTT.

The V gene is TRBV18, the J gene TRBJ2-7; D perhaps matches TRBD1 (6 bases). The CDR3 runs to 17 residues. V dropped 3 bases and J dropped 3 bases, with 21 bases sitting between them. Germline V gives CDR1 KGHSH, CDR2 LQKENI. CDR3 sequence reads: CASSPTIPGTMDYEQYF. As DNA, the CDR3 is TGTGCCAGCTCACCTACTATCCCCGGGACAATGGACTACGAGCAGTACTTC.

The rearrangement joins TRBV15 to TRBJ2-7, with D possibly TRBD1 on 6 matching bases. V shed 2 bases and J shed 1 base, with 9 bases lying between them. The CDR3 runs 14 residues. Germline V gene sequence: CDR1 LNHNV, CDR2 YYDKDF (reference sequence). CDR3 residues: CATSRKTGSYEQYF. The CDR3 nucleotides are TGTGCCACCAGCAGAAAGACAGGTTCCTACGAGCAGTACTTC.

The chain joins TRBV5-1 to TRBJ1-4, with a weak D call TRBD1 (5 bases). The ends were cut back, 0 bases at V and 2 bases at J, with 11 bases in the middle. This CDR3 region has 16 residues. Germline lookup yields CDR1 SGHRS and CDR2 YFSETQ. The CDR3: CASSLERGGTNEKLFF. In nucleotides, the CDR3 is TGCGCCAGCAGCTTGGAAAGGGGAGGGACTAATGAAAAACTGTTTTTT.

Details on this clone: Additional DNA sequences in this sample encode the identical CDR3. The chain joins TRBV7-9 to TRBJ2-7; perhaps TRBD2 as D (6 bases). The germline gives CDR1 SEHNR, CDR2 FQNEAQ (reference sequence). Trimming removed 3 bases from V and 0 bases from J, with 9 bases in between. This CDR3 contains 14 residues. CDR3 loop: CASSLGGTSYEQYF. CDR3 nucleotide sequence: TGTGCCAGCAGCTTGGGGGGAACCTCCTACGAGCAGTACTTC.